What follows are 13 T cell receptor beta chains derived from one specimen sequenced in a study of cytomegalovirus exposure and HLA in healthy donors. This PCR relied on a set of 60 Vbeta primers and 13 Jbeta primers. Generated by immunoSEQ multiplex PCR, the TCRdb table keeps only in-frame clones and is missing some. The repertoire holds approximately 120,000 clones, with roughly 70% as singletons. Specimen: PBMCs. Receptor source: a man aged 35 to 55 in good health and CMV-seronegative.

The chain carries TRBV11-2 and TRBJ2-7; a weak D match, TRBD2 (6 bases). Trimming took off 4 bases at V and 9 bases at J, with 19 bases between the two ends. The germline V gene has CDR1 SGHAT and CDR2 FQNNGV. The CDR3 extends over 14 amino acids. CDR3 DNA sequence: TGTGCCAGCAGCTACCCCGGGGGTGCAAATGGGCAGTACTTC. This translates into CASSYPGGANGQYF.

The chain couples TRBV14 to TRBJ2-7, with D unclear. The CDR3 has 12 residues. In germline, CDR1 is SGHDN, CDR2 FVKESK. V lost 2 bases, J lost 4 bases, and 6 bases lay in between. The CDR3 nucleotides read TGTGCCAGCAGCCAACACGGTTACGAGCAGTACTTC. Its translation is CASSQHGYEQYF.

The chain recombines TRBV2 with TRBJ2-3, with 10 bases aligning to TRBD2. V shed 8 bases, J shed 9 bases, and the junction held 17 bases outside the gene matches. CDR1 and CDR2 (germline): SNHLY, FYNNEI. The CDR3 consists of 16 residues. The CDR3 DNA follows: TGTGCCAGCGCCGGGACTAGCGAGGTTTATGGGGTCACGCAGTATTTT. Protein sequence: CASAGTSEVYGVTQYF. Drawing the rest from reference TRBV2 and TRBJ2-3, the complete variable domain is EPEVTQTPSHQVTQMGQEVILRCVPISNHLYFYWYRQILGQKVEFLVSFYNNEISEKSEIFDDQFSVERPDGSNFTLKIRSTKLEDSAMYFCASAGTSEVYGVTQYFGPGTRLTVL.

The chain couples TRBV4-2 to TRBJ1-4; 7 bases agree with TRBD1. The V and J ends lost 0 bases and 4 bases, in that order; junction bases with no gene match: 14. From germline, CDR1 is LGHNA and CDR2 YNFKEQ. The length of the CDR3 is 19 residues. The CDR3 here is CASSQDLTPKTGFNEKLFF. Written as DNA, the CDR3 is TGTGCCAGCAGCCAAGATTTAACCCCGAAGACAGGGTTTAATGAAAAACTGTTTTTT.

This rearrangement joins TRBV5-1 to TRBJ2-5, with 8 bases aligning to TRBD2. This CDR3 comprises 16 residues. Germline trimming cut 4 bases from V and 5 bases from J; bases unmatched to any gene: 13. Germline V gene lookup returns CDR1 SGHRS and CDR2 YFSETQ. CDR3 region: CASSITPSGGGETQYF. The CDR3 DNA reads as TGCGCCAGCAGCATCACCCCGAGCGGGGGTGGGGAGACCCAGTACTTC.

V gene TRBV14 combines with J gene TRBJ1-1; D gene ambiguous. Per germline, CDR1 SGHDN and CDR2 FVKESK. This CDR3 region has 12 residues. V lost 1 base and J 7 bases, leaving 7 bases between the germline ends. The CDR3 spells CASSQVQSEAFF. The DNA of the CDR3 is TGTGCCAGCAGCCAAGTACAAAGTGAAGCTTTCTTT.

The DNA for the CDR3 is TGTGCCAGCAGCCAGTCAGGGGAAGGGGTTTACTATGGCTACACCTTC. This codes for CASSQSGEGVYYGYTF. The chain is built from TRBV14 and TRBJ1-2, with D possibly being TRBD1 (6 bases). The germline V and J ends were trimmed by 3 bases and 3 bases, with 17 bases remaining between them. Germline V lookup: CDR1 SGHDN, CDR2 FVKESK. The CDR3 consists of 16 residues. Based on the CDR3 plus reference TRBV14 and TRBJ1-2, the full variable domain is EAGVTQFPSHSVIEKGQTVTLRCDPISGHDNLYWYRRVMGKEIKFLLHFVKESKQDESGMPNNRFLAERTGGTYSTLKVQPAELEDSGVYFCASSQSGEGVYYGYTFGSGTRLTVV.

This clone was counted between two and nine times. The chain carries TRBV21-1 and TRBJ2-5; the table's D call, TRBD2, has no DNA check behind it. TRBV21-1 is annotated as a pseudogene. The CDR3 has 16 residues. For the CDR3, the DNA is TGTGCCAGCAGCAAAGGGGGTCCGAGGGAGGGGGAGACCCAGTACTTC. Amino acid sequence: CASSKGGPREGETQYF.

The chain links TRBV25-1 to TRBJ2-5; D is unclear. The V end lost 6 bases, the J end lost 4 bases, and 12 bases lay between the germline ends. There are 13 residues in the CDR3. From germline, CDR1 is MGHDK and CDR2 SYGVNS. CDR3 sequence: CASRTPNGETQYF. CDR3 DNA: TGTGCCAGCAGAACCCCTAACGGAGAGACCCAGTACTTC.

The chain couples TRBV5-1 to TRBJ2-7; D uncertain. Germline CDR1 reads SGHRS; CDR2 reads YFSETQ. V gave up 0 bases and J gave up 9 bases, with 13 bases separating them. This CDR3 is 13 amino acids long. The CDR3 here is CASSLGLPTGQYF. The DNA for the CDR3 is TGCGCCAGCAGCTTGGGCTTACCTACGGGGCAGTACTTC.

V is TRBV5-1 and J is TRBJ1-3; 7 positions agree with TRBD1. Per germline, CDR1 SGHRS and CDR2 YFSETQ. Trimming took 6 bases from V and 0 from J; bases not matched to a gene: 3. This CDR3 spans 14 amino acids. In nucleotides, the CDR3 is TGCGCCAGCACGGAGGGGGCCTCTGGAAACACCATATATTTT. This encodes CASTEGASGNTIYF. Combining the CDR3 with reference TRBV5-1 and TRBJ1-3 gives the whole variable domain KAGVTQTPRYLIKTRGQQVTLSCSPISGHRSVSWYQQTPGQGLQFLFEYFSETQRNKGNFPGRFSGRQFSNSRSEMNVSTLELGDSALYLCASTEGASGNTIYFGEGSWLTVV.

This chain connects TRBV15 to TRBJ2-3; D may be TRBD2 (5 bases). V was trimmed by 8 bases and J by 11 bases, leaving 14 bases between them. Germline V lookup: CDR1 LNHNV, CDR2 YYDKDF (reference sequence). The CDR3 loop spans 11 amino acids. In DNA form, the CDR3 reads TGTGCCACCGGACTGGTCGGGCAGCAGTATTTT. It is translated as CATGLVGQQYF. Complete variable domain (other parts from reference TRBV15 and TRBJ2-3): DAMVIQNPRYQVTQFGKPVTLSCSQTLNHNVMYWYQQKSSQAPKLLFHYYDKDFNNEADTPDNFQSRRPNTSFCFLDIRSPGLGDTAMYLCATGLVGQQYFGPGTRLTVL.

The rearrangement uses TRBV2 and TRBJ2-1, with 12 bases identical to TRBD2. Per the germline V gene, CDR1 is SNHLY and CDR2 is FYNNEI. CDR3 length equals 15 residues. Trimming cost V 1 base and J 7 bases; bases outside gene matches: 2. This CDR3 is CASSEVLAGGNEQFF. DNA of the CDR3: TGTGCCAGCAGTGAAGTGCTAGCGGGGGGGAATGAGCAGTTCTTC.